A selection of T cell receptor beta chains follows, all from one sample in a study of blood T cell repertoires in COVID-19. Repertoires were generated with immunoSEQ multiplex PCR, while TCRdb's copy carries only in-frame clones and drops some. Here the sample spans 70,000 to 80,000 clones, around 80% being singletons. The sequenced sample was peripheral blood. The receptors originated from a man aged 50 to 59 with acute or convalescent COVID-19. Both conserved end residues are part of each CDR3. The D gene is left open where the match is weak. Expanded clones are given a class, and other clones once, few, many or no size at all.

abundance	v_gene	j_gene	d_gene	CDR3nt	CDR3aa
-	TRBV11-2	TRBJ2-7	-	TGTGCCAGCAGCCCGGGGGGGGACAGGGCCCACGAGCAGTACTTC	CASSPGGDRAHEQYF
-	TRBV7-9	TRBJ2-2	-	TGTGCCAGCAGCTTAGGACAACTGAACACCGGGGAGCTGTTTTTT	CASSLGQLNTGELFF
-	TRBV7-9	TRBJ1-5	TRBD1	TGTGCCAGCAGCGCGACAGGGGCCGATAATCAGCCCCAGCATTTT	CASSATGADNQPQHF
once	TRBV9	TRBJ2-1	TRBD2	TGTGCCAGCAGCGATAGCGGGAGGGAAGGTGAGCAGTTCTTC	CASSDSGREGEQFF
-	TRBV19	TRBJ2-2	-	TGTGCCAGTAGTTCCAGGACCGGGGAGCTGTTTTTT	CASSSRTGELFF
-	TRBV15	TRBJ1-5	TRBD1	TGTGCCACCAGCAGACTTATCGGGACAGGGGAAGGTCAGCCCCAGCATTTT	CATSRLIGTGEGQPQHF
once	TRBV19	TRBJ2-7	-	TGTGCCAGTAGTATTAGGACAGAAACCTACGAGCAGTACTTC	CASSIRTETYEQYF
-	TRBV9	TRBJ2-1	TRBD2	TGTGCCAGCAGCCCTGGGACTAGCGGGACTTACAATGAGCAGTTCTTC	CASSPGTSGTYNEQFF
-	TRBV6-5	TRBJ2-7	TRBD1	TGTGCCAGCAGACCTCGGGACAGGAAGATCGAGCAGTACTTC	CASRPRDRKIEQYF
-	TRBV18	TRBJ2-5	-	TGTGCCAGCTCACCACATCGGGAGACCCAGTACTTC	CASSPHRETQYF
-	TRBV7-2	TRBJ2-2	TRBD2	TGTGCCAGCAGCTTACAGGGGACTAGCGGGAGGGCCAGGGAGCTGTTTTTT	CASSLQGTSGRARELFF
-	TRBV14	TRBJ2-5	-	TGTGCCAGCAGCCAAGATTATGGGGGCTTCGAAGAGACCCAGTACTTC	CASSQDYGGFEETQYF
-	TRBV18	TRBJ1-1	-	TGTGCCAGCTCTCCGGGGGTGGGGACTGAAGCTTTCTTT	CASSPGVGTEAFF
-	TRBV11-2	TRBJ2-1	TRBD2	TGTGCCAGCAGCTTAGATCAACTAGCGGCCAATGAGCAGTTCTTC	CASSLDQLAANEQFF
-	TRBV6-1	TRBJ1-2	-	TGTGCCAGCAGTGAAGGGTCGGCAGGAAAAAACTATGGCTACACCTTC	CASSEGSAGKNYGYTF
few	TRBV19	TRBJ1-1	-	TGTGCCAGTAGTCCGCGGTCCACCGGGGGAACTGAAGCTTTCTTT	CASSPRSTGGTEAFF
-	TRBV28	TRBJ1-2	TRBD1	TGTGCCAGCAGTCCAACGGGGACAGTAGATAACTATGGCTACACCTTC	CASSPTGTVDNYGYTF
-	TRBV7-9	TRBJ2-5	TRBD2	TGTGCCAGCAGCCCGAGGACTAGCGGGGCCGCGAGCTGGGAGACCCAGTACTTC	CASSPRTSGAASWETQYF
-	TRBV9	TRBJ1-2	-	TGTGCCAGCAGCGCATCCCCCACAGGCACCTATGGCTACACCTTC	CASSASPTGTYGYTF
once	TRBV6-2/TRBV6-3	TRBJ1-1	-	TGTGCCAGCAGTTACAAGAGGGGGGGCACTGAAGCTTTCTTT	CASSYKRGGTEAFF
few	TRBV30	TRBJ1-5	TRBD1	TGTGCCTGGAGCGCCTGGGACAGAGGGCAGCCCCAGCATTTT	CAWSAWDRGQPQHF
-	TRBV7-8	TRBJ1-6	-	TGTGCCAGCAGCGATACAGGTTCTAGCTCCTATAATTCACCCCTCCACTTT	CASSDTGSSSYNSPLHF
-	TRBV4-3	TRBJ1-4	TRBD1	TGCGCCAGCAGCCAAGGGACAGGGACAGGGACTAATGAAAAACTGTTTTTT	CASSQGTGTGTNEKLFF
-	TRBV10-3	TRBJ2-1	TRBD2	TGTGCCATCAGTGAGTCTATGCGGGCTAGCGGGGGGGACTACAATGAGCAGTTCTTC	CAISESMRASGGDYNEQFF
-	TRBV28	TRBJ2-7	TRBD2	TGTGCCAGCAGAGGAGGGGGACTAGCGGGAGGGAAACGTCCAGACGAGCAGTACTTC	CASRGGGLAGGKRPDEQYF
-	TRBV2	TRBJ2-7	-	TGTGCCAGCAGGGCCGGGACTCCTGCCGAGCAGTACTTC	CASRAGTPAEQYF
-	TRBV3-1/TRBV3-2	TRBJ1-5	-	TGTGCCAGCAGCCTCTGGGGGGGCAATCAGCCCCAGCATTTT	CASSLWGGNQPQHF
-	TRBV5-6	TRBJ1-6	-	TGTGCCAGCAGCTACACCGGGACACTCTCACCCCTCCACTTT	CASSYTGTLSPLHF
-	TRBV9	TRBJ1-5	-	TGTGCCAGCAGCCGGGGGGATAGCAATCAGCCCCAGCATTTT	CASSRGDSNQPQHF
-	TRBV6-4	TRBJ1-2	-	TGTGCCAGTGCCAGTGAACAGGGTGCTAACTATGGCTACACCTTC	CASASEQGANYGYTF
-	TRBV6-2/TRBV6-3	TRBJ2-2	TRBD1	TGTGCCAGCAGTTACCCCAGGGGGCCGGCGAACACCGGGGAGCTGTTTTTT	CASSYPRGPANTGELFF
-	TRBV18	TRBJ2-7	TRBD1	TGTGCCAGCTCACCCCGCCAGGGGGTAACCTACGAGCAGTACTTC	CASSPRQGVTYEQYF
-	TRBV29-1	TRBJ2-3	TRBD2	TGCAGCGGGACTAGCGGGGGGGGCACAGATACGCAGTATTTT	CSGTSGGGTDTQYF